The 19 T cell receptor beta chains listed next were all sequenced from one sample in a study of blood T cell repertoires in COVID-19. Profiling relied on immunoSEQ multiplex PCR, and the TCRdb table lists in-frame clones only, not all of them. This table has roughly 200,000 clones, around nine tenths appearing once. Sequencing was carried out using peripheral blood. These receptors originate from a man aged 55 to 70 with acute or convalescent COVID-19.

V usage is TRBV5-1 and J usage is TRBJ1-6, with unresolved D. The CDR3 is 12 amino acids. V was shortened by 4 bases and J by 13 bases, with 12 bases between the two germline ends. Germline CDR1 reads SGHRS; CDR2 reads YFSETQ. The CDR3 protein is CASSDYSTPLHF. For the CDR3, the DNA is TGCGCCAGCAGCGATTATTCCACTCCCCTCCACTTT.

In this sample, this clone turned up once. The chain recombines TRBV27 with TRBJ2-5; 7 bases match TRBD1. The germline V gene has CDR1 MNHEY and CDR2 SMNVEV (reference sequence). CDR3 length equals 14 residues. V gave up 4 bases and J gave up 2 bases; unmatched junction bases: 4. This CDR3 is CASSSPGQQETQYF. CDR3 in DNA: TGTGCCAGCAGTTCCCCGGGACAGCAAGAGACCCAGTACTTC.

The rearrangement joins TRBV5-1 to TRBJ1-2, with D perhaps matching TRBD1 (6 bases). CDR3 length: 13 amino acids. Trimming shortened V by 3 bases and J by 4 bases, and 10 bases separated the two germline ends. Germline V lookup: CDR1 SGHRS, CDR2 YFSETQ. CDR3 region: CASSSGQLYGYTF. CDR3 coding DNA: TGCGCCAGCAGCTCCGGACAGCTCTATGGCTACACCTTC.

The chain is built from TRBV11-2 and TRBJ2-7; possibly TRBD2 for D (6 bases). CDR3 length equals 15 residues. CDR1 is SGHAT, CDR2 FQNNGV, per germline. The V end lost 5 bases, the J end lost 3 bases, and 17 bases lay between the germline ends. This CDR3 is CASSPEGLLRYEQYF. The CDR3 DNA follows: TGTGCCAGCAGCCCCGAGGGACTCCTTCGCTACGAGCAGTACTTC.

V is TRBV4-3 and J is TRBJ1-4; D may be TRBD1 (6 bases). Trimming stripped 1 base from V and 10 bases from J, with 19 bases between. The CDR3 has 16 residues. CDR1 is LGHNA and CDR2 is YSLEER in the germline V gene. CDR3 DNA sequence: TGCGCCAGCAGCCAAGTCGCACAGGGCGGGTTGGGAAAACTGTTTTTT. It translates to CASSQVAQGGLGKLFF.

This sequence joins TRBV5-4 and TRBJ2-3; D not certain. V was shortened by 0 bases and J by 5 bases, with 13 bases between the two germline ends. Germline lookup yields CDR1 SGHNT and CDR2 YYREEE (reference sequence). This CDR3 comprises 15 residues. As DNA, the CDR3 is TGTGCCAGCAGCTTGGACACTAAAGTAGGAGATACGCAGTATTTT. Amino acid sequence: CASSLDTKVGDTQYF.

The genes are TRBV2 and TRBJ2-5; 15 nucleotides line up with TRBD2. The J segment lost 5 bases and the V segment lost 6 bases, leaving 16 bases of the junction unmatched. There are 19 residues in the CDR3. Germline CDR1 reads SNHLY; CDR2 reads FYNNEI. Written as DNA, the CDR3 is TGTGCCAGCAGCGGACTAGCGGGGGGGCCTTTCCCAAAACGGGAGACCCAGTACTTC. Translation gives CASSGLAGGPFPKRETQYF.

The chain combines TRBV19 with TRBJ1-2, with TRBD1 identical over 10 bases. J gave up 6 bases and V 6 bases, and 4 bases lay outside the gene matches. Per the germline V gene, CDR1 is LNHDA and CDR2 is SQIVND (reference sequence). CDR3 length: 13 amino acids. CDR3 bases: TGTGCCAGTAGAGACAGGGGGCAGGATGGCTACACCTTC. Residues: CASRDRGQDGYTF.

The rearrangement joins TRBV6-6 to TRBJ2-7; the D gene is possibly TRBD1 (6 bases). V lost 6 bases and J lost 2, with 17 bases in between. This CDR3 comprises 15 residues. Per the germline V gene, CDR1 is MNHNY and CDR2 is SVGAGI (reference sequence). The DNA of the CDR3 is TGTGCCAGCAGCTCACAGGGATCCGGGCCCTACGAGCAGTACTTC. The encoded protein is CASSSQGSGPYEQYF.

The table lists this clone with a few counts. The V call is TRBV10-3, the J call TRBJ1-2; TRBD1 agrees at 8 bases. There are 16 residues in the CDR3. Germline CDR1 and CDR2: ENHRY and SYGVKD. V lost 6 bases to trimming and J lost 6 bases; unmatched junction nucleotides: 15. Here the CDR3 reads CAIRDNQGARLDGYTF. The CDR3 DNA is TGTGCCATCAGGGATAATCAGGGGGCGCGTTTGGATGGCTACACCTTC.

J is TRBJ2-1 and V is TRBV5-4; D is ambiguous. The CDR3 contains 15 residues. Looked up from germline, CDR1 is SGHNT and CDR2 is YYREEE (reference sequence). V was trimmed by 2 bases and J by 4 bases, leaving 13 bases between them. Here the CDR3 reads CASSLGGRSYNEQFF. The CDR3 coding sequence is TGTGCCAGCAGCTTAGGTGGGCGCTCTTACAATGAGCAGTTCTTC.

This clone was found once. The V gene is TRBV19, the J gene TRBJ2-1, with TRBD2 matching over 12 bases. V gave up 2 bases and J gave up 8 bases; unmatched junction bases: 7. Per germline, CDR1 LNHDA and CDR2 SQIVND (reference sequence). This CDR3 comprises 16 residues. In DNA form, the CDR3 reads TGTGCCAGTAGTATAAAACTAGCGGGGGGTGTCGATGAGCAGTTCTTC. Its protein product is CASSIKLAGGVDEQFF.

The chain employs TRBV12-5 and TRBJ2-3; maybe TRBD2 (6 bases). CDR1 and CDR2 (germline): LGHNT, FRNRAP. CDR3 length: 16 amino acids. V was clipped by 2 bases and J by 0 bases, with 12 bases between them. The CDR3 sequence is CASGLTPGTSTDTQYF. The CDR3 nucleotides are TGTGCTAGTGGTTTGACCCCCGGGACTAGCACAGATACGCAGTATTTT. The full variable domain, rest sourced from reference TRBV12-5 and TRBJ2-3, is DARVTQTPRHKVTEMGQEVTMRCQPILGHNTVFWYRQTMMQGLELLAYFRNRAPLDDSGMPKDRFSAEMPDATLATLKIQPSEPRDSAVYFCASGLTPGTSTDTQYFGPGTRLTVL.

The chain recombines TRBV19 with TRBJ2-7; TRBD1 might be the D (5 bases). The length of the CDR3 is 13 residues. Germline V gene data show CDR1 as LNHDA and CDR2 as SQIVND (reference sequence). V was pared by 3 bases and J by 5 bases, with 11 bases between. CDR3 bases: TGTGCCAGTAGTATGTCCAGGGTGGACGAGCAGTACTTC. It translates to CASSMSRVDEQYF.

The chain has TRBV5-6 and TRBJ1-6; D gene ambiguous. The CDR3 contains 14 residues. Germline values: CDR1 SGHDT, CDR2 YYEEEE. V lost 9 bases, J lost 5 bases, and 15 bases lay in between. In nucleotides, the CDR3 is TGTGCCACCAACGAGGGCCTCCATAATTCACCCCTCCACTTT. Protein product: CATNEGLHNSPLHF.

The rearrangement uses TRBV11-3 and TRBJ2-6, with 7 bases matching TRBD1. V shed 2 bases and J 0 bases; nucleotides not matched to a gene: 10. The CDR3 has 19 amino acids. Germline assignment: CDR1 SGHNT and CDR2 YENEEA. The CDR3 protein is CASSLLQGFKASGANVLTF. CDR3 bases: TGTGCCAGCAGCTTATTACAGGGGTTTAAAGCCTCTGGGGCCAACGTCCTGACTTTC.

The rearrangement uses TRBV6-6 and TRBJ2-5; 10 nucleotides agree with TRBD2. CDR1 MNHNY and CDR2 SVGAGI come from the germline V gene (reference sequence). There are 15 residues in the CDR3. The junction had 6 bases not matched to a gene; V was cut back by 5 bases and J by 3 bases. The CDR3 DNA reads as TGTGCCAGCAGTCTAGGGACTAGCGAGAAAGAGACCCAGTACTTC. Translation: CASSLGTSEKETQYF.

This chain uses TRBV3-1 (or the pseudogene TRBV3-2) with TRBJ1-2; weak D call: TRBD1 (5 bases). Germline V gene data show CDR1 as LGHDT and CDR2 as YNNKEL (reference sequence). V was pared by 4 bases and J by 3 bases, with 12 bases between. The CDR3 loop spans 14 amino acids. CDR3 nucleotides: TGTGCCAGCAGCCTACCCAGGGCCCACTATGGCTACACCTTC. Protein sequence: CASSLPRAHYGYTF.

The chain carries TRBV30 and TRBJ2-1; possibly TRBD2 for D (5 bases). This CDR3 contains 14 residues. Germline CDR1 GTSNPN, CDR2 SVGIG (reference sequence). Trimming removed 6 bases at V and 6 bases at J, with 18 bases between. This CDR3 is CACSLGLAGNEQFF. CDR3 nucleotides: TGTGCCTGCTCCCTCGGGCTAGCTGGCAATGAGCAGTTCTTC.